This T cell receptor beta chain derives from a study of post-analysis software for immune sequencing data. Study-wide results and limits: Included in a set of about 5 TRBV segments more frequent in patients than controls were TRBV5-6, TRBV5-1 and TRBV20-1.

Germline V gene sequence: CDR1 DFQATT, CDR2 SNEGSKA (reference sequence). CDR3 size: 15 residues. J gave up 6 bases and V 6 bases, and 13 bases lay outside the gene matches. Researchers reported that TCR beta cDNA libraries carried unique molecular identifiers. TCRdb called the PCR reads again in MiXCR, with one record for every CDR3 protein. The sample lists roughly 540,000 distinct CDR3 sequences, roughly 34% occurring once. Regarding this clonotype: The antigen is not known.

The rearrangement links TRBV20-1 to TRBJ2-7; TRBD1 aligns across 11 bases. The TCR comes from a girl under 18 with multiple sclerosis. Sequencing was carried out using blood. The CDR3 DNA sequence: TGCAGTGCCTCGACCGGGGGACAGGGGGTCTCCGAGCAGTACTTC. The encoded protein is CSASTGGQGVSEQYF.